Shown below are 28 T cell receptor beta chains from a single sample sequenced in a study of blood T cell repertoires in COVID-19. This table comes from immunoSEQ multiplex PCR, and its TCRdb copy is limited to in-frame clones, with some not included. Of around 290,000 clones detected, about 93% appear once; the ten largest clones hold 1.1%. The source material was PBMCs or T cells enriched from blood (not recorded which). These receptors all stem from a woman aged 25 to 39 who had recovered from COVID-19.

J is TRBJ2-7 and V is TRBV6-2 or TRBV6-3; 12 positions agree with TRBD1. Germline CDR1 is MNHEY and CDR2 is SVGEGT. This CDR3 contains 16 residues. V shed 2 bases, J shed 7 bases, and the junction held 9 bases outside the gene matches. The CDR3 DNA reads as TGTGCCAGCAGTTACCCCCACCGGGACAGGGGGCGAGAGCAGTACTTC. This gives the protein CASSYPHRDRGREQYF.

The J gene is TRBJ2-3, the V gene TRBV23-1, with TRBD2 matching over 13 bases. TRBV23-1 belongs to the ORF category, with a function that is uncertain. Losses at the gene ends were 10 bases for V and 5 bases for J; bases not matched to a gene: 6. The CDR3 loop spans 14 amino acids. The CDR3 DNA reads as TGCGCCACCCGGACTAGCGGGAGTAGAGATACGCAGTATTTT. Encoded protein: CATRTSGSRDTQYF.

This rearrangement joins TRBV19 to TRBJ1-1; D is ambiguous. The CDR3 sequence is 15 residues long. Germline assignment: CDR1 LNHDA and CDR2 SQIVND (reference sequence). V dropped 9 bases and J dropped 0 bases, with 17 bases sitting between them. The CDR3 loop reads CASTSVWGMNTEAFF. As DNA, the CDR3 is TGTGCCAGCACTAGCGTGTGGGGAATGAACACTGAAGCTTTCTTT.

The chain combines TRBV28 with TRBJ1-4; the D is unclear. The CDR3 is made up of 14 amino acids. The V gene lost 7 bases and the J gene lost 2 bases, with 11 bases spanning the gap. The germline V gene has CDR1 MDHEN and CDR2 SYDVKM. The CDR3 coding sequence is TGTGCCAGCACCTACGGAGGGACTAATGAAAAACTGTTTTTT. Translation gives CASTYGGTNEKLFF.

CDR3 loop: CSAGDSGNTEAFF. For the CDR3, the DNA is TGCAGCGCCGGGGACAGCGGGAACACTGAAGCTTTCTTT. The V call is TRBV29-1, the J call TRBJ1-1, with TRBD1 matching 7 bases. CDR3 length equals 13 residues. J lost 1 base, V lost 7 bases, and 6 bases had no gene match. CDR1 is SQVTM and CDR2 is ANQGSEA in the germline V gene.

The J gene is TRBJ1-1, the V gene TRBV30; D remains unclear. With 5 bases removed from V and 1 base from J, the gap between germline ends came to 8 bases. CDR1 is GTSNPN and CDR2 is SVGIG in the germline V gene (reference sequence). The CDR3 is 12 residues long. The CDR3 nucleotides are TGTGCCTGGGCCGAACAGAACACTGAAGCTTTCTTT. As protein: CAWAEQNTEAFF.

With regard to this clone: Other DNA sequences of this sample code for an identical CDR3. Here the CDR3 reads CAISESGTTYNEQFF. CDR3 sequence (DNA): TGTGCCATCAGTGAGTCCGGGACTACCTACAATGAGCAGTTCTTC. The chain is built from TRBV10-3 and TRBJ2-1; 7 positions agree with TRBD2. The CDR3 contains 15 residues. Trimming removed 0 bases from V and 2 bases from J; junction bases left unmatched: 1. Per germline, CDR1 ENHRY and CDR2 SYGVKD.

This clone is a singleton in its sample. The CDR3 DNA reads TGCGCCAGTACTAACACCGGGGAGCTGTTTTTT. Amino acid sequence: CASTNTGELFF. The chain combines TRBV5-1 with TRBJ2-2; no definite D call. The CDR3 runs to 11 residues. V gave up 8 bases and J gave up 2 bases, with 4 bases separating them. Looked up from germline, CDR1 is SGHRS and CDR2 is YFSETQ.

The CDR3 protein is CASSLASPYTGELFF. In DNA, the CDR3 is TGTGCCAGCAGCTTAGCTAGTCCATACACCGGGGAGCTGTTTTTT. This sequence joins TRBV11-2 and TRBJ2-2, with unresolved D. The CDR3 has 15 residues. Trimming removed 1 base from V and 3 bases from J, with 9 bases in between. Looked up from germline, CDR1 is SGHAT and CDR2 is FQNNGV. Looking up the rest from reference TRBV11-2 and TRBJ2-2 gives the full variable domain: EAGVAQSPRYKIIEKRQSVAFWCNPISGHATLYWYQQILGQGPKLLIQFQNNGVVDDSQLPKDRFSAERLKGVDSTLKIQPAKLEDSAVYLCASSLASPYTGELFFGEGSRLTVL.

This clone was picked up one time. V is TRBV2 and J is TRBJ2-1; 10 bases agree with TRBD1. V lost 6 bases and J lost 7; bases outside the gene matches: 9. This CDR3 spans 15 amino acids. CDR1 is SNHLY and CDR2 is FYNNEI in the germline V gene. Here the CDR3 DNA reads TGTGCCAGCAGATCAGGGACAGGGGAGATGAATGAGCAGTTCTTC. Translating it yields CASRSGTGEMNEQFF.

V and J are TRBV6-6 and TRBJ2-1, with 7 bases fitting TRBD2. The ends lost 7 bases at V and 6 bases at J; junction bases unmatched: 9. The CDR3 totals 14 residues. CDR1 MNHNY and CDR2 SVGAGI come from the germline V gene (reference sequence). This chain's CDR3 is CASTLQASGNEQFF. CDR3 in DNA: TGTGCCAGCACCCTCCAGGCTAGCGGCAATGAGCAGTTCTTC.

This clone was counted between two and nine times. The chain uses TRBV18 and TRBJ2-5, with 8 bases lining up with TRBD1. The CDR3 contains 14 residues. Germline values: CDR1 KGHSH, CDR2 LQKENI. Germline trimming cut 4 bases from V and 5 bases from J; bases unmatched to any gene: 6. CDR3 coding DNA: TGTGCCAGCTCACAGGACAGGGCGAGTGAGACCCAGTACTTC. It is translated as CASSQDRASETQYF.

J is TRBJ1-1 and V is TRBV7-3; 7 bases align to TRBD1. The CDR3 sequence is 14 residues long. V lost 5 bases and J lost 7; bases outside the gene matches: 10. Germline V gives CDR1 SGHTA, CDR2 FQGTGA. Written as DNA, the CDR3 is TGTGCCAGCAGCCTAGGGGGCGCGGGCCATGAAGCTTTCTTT. This encodes CASSLGGAGHEAFF. The variable domain in full, with the rest retrieved from reference TRBV7-3 and TRBJ1-1, is GAGVSQTPSNKVTEKGKYVELRCDPISGHTALYWYRQSLGQGPEFLIYFQGTGAADDSGLPNDRFFAVRPEGSVSTLKIQRTERGDSAVYLCASSLGGAGHEAFFGQGTRLTVV.

This chain links TRBV14 with TRBJ2-7, with D maybe TRBD2 (5 bases). Germline V gives CDR1 SGHDN, CDR2 FVKESK. The CDR3 runs to 13 residues. The V and J ends lost 6 bases and 0 bases respectively, with 9 bases between them. The CDR3 DNA reads TGTGCCAGCAGGCAGGACTCCTCCTACGAGCAGTACTTC. Encoded protein: CASRQDSSYEQYF.

The CDR3 coding sequence is TGTGCTAGTGGTCCGGGGACAGGTACTTACAATGAGCAGTTCTTC. Translating gives CASGPGTGTYNEQFF. The V and J genes are TRBV12-5 and TRBJ2-1; 8 nucleotides agree with TRBD1. The CDR3 length is 15 residues. The V gene's germline CDR1 is LGHNT and CDR2 FRNRAP. J was trimmed by 4 bases and V by 5 bases; bases with no gene match: 7.

Notes on this clone: The junction departs from germline at one end; a sequencing error may be responsible. CDR3 region: CASTAPENPEAFF. The CDR3 DNA is TGTGCCAGCACCGCCCCCGAGAACCCTGAAGCTTTCTTT. The chain uses TRBV5-4 and TRBJ1-1; D not certain. Germline CDR1 SGHNT, CDR2 YYREEE (reference sequence). There are 13 residues in the CDR3.

CDR3 in DNA: TGTGCCAGCAGTTATACGCGGACAGGGCAATACGAGCAGTACTTC. Encoded protein: CASSYTRTGQYEQYF. The rearrangement links TRBV6-5 to TRBJ2-7; 8 bases are shared with TRBD1. The ends lost 3 bases at V and 4 bases at J; junction bases unmatched: 8. CDR1 MNHEY and CDR2 SVGAGI come from the germline V gene. This CDR3 region has 15 residues.

The J gene is TRBJ1-1, the V gene TRBV5-1; TRBD1 matches at 10 bases. The CDR3 length is 13 residues. The V and J ends lost 4 bases and 10 bases, in that order; junction bases with no gene match: 7. Looked up from germline, CDR1 is SGHRS and CDR2 is YFSETQ. The CDR3 coding sequence is TGCGCCAGCAGCGTAGGACAGGGGGAGGGAGCTTTCTTT. Residues: CASSVGQGEGAFF.

This rearrangement joins TRBV29-1 to TRBJ1-2; a possible D gene is TRBD1 (6 bases). CDR3 size: 14 residues. Between the trimmed V and J ends, which lost 3 bases and 3 bases, there was a span of 14 bases. Germline loops: CDR1 SQVTM, CDR2 ANQGSEA. For the CDR3, the DNA is TGCAGCGTTGAGGGGGCCTTAGGGTACTATGGCTACACCTTC. This translates into CSVEGALGYYGYTF.

This clone was detected a few times. This chain joins TRBV13 and TRBJ1-3, with TRBD1 matching 7 bases. V was pared by 4 bases and J by 2 bases, with 5 bases of the junction left unmatched. Per germline, CDR1 PRHDT and CDR2 FYEKMQ (reference sequence). The CDR3 is 15 residues long. CDR3 DNA sequence: TGTGCCAGCAGCTCCCTAGACAGGGCTGGAAACACCATATATTTT. It yields the protein CASSSLDRAGNTIYF.

The chain employs TRBV6-4 and TRBJ2-1; the match to TRBD1 covers 9 bases. Germline CDR1 is MRHNA and CDR2 is SNTAGT. With V trimmed by 4 bases and J by 6 bases, 7 bases remained unmatched. This CDR3 has 15 residues. Here the CDR3 DNA reads TGTGCCAGCAGTGCCGACAGGGGGGCGGTCAATGAGCAGTTCTTC. Amino acids: CASSADRGAVNEQFF.

The CDR3 coding sequence is TGTGCCAGCAGTGAATCCCTGCGACTAGCGTTGGGGGTGGATACGCAGTATTTT. This gives the protein CASSESLRLALGVDTQYF. The chain combines TRBV25-1 with TRBJ2-3; 8 nucleotides agree with TRBD2. The CDR3 is made up of 18 amino acids. Looked up from germline, CDR1 is MGHDK and CDR2 is SYGVNS. V was clipped by 1 base and J by 6 bases; unmatched bases: 15.

The V gene is TRBV3-1 (or the pseudogene TRBV3-2), the J gene TRBJ2-7, with TRBD1 matching over 7 bases. V shed 0 bases, J shed 3 bases, and the junction held 17 bases outside the gene matches. This CDR3 has 19 amino acids. Germline V gene data show CDR1 as LGHDT and CDR2 as YNNKEL (reference sequence). CDR3 sequence reads: CASSQDGEQGPLRRYEQYF. In DNA, the CDR3 is TGTGCCAGCAGCCAAGATGGGGAACAGGGGCCGTTGCGCCGCTACGAGCAGTACTTC.

The chain employs TRBV18 and TRBJ1-3; D not resolved. Trimming cost V 0 bases and J 0 bases, with 6 bases left between them. This CDR3 spans 15 amino acids. Germline CDR1 is KGHSH and CDR2 is LQKENI. CDR3 bases: TGTGCCAGCTCACCACCGTCCAACTCTGGAAACACCATATATTTT. This gives the protein CASSPPSNSGNTIYF.

The chain joins TRBV21-1 to TRBJ2-2; the table's D call, TRBD2, has no DNA check behind it. TRBV21-1 is a listed pseudogene. The CDR3 is 18 amino acids. In DNA, the CDR3 is TGTGCCAGCATCAACACCCCATCCGAAGCGGGAGACACCGGGGAGCTGTTTTTT. Its translation is CASINTPSEAGDTGELFF.

The chain carries TRBV7-9 and TRBJ1-2, with TRBD1 identical over 8 bases. This CDR3 region has 14 residues. Trimming cost V 1 base and J 5 bases; bases outside gene matches: 3. Germline lookup yields CDR1 SEHNR and CDR2 FQNEAQ (reference sequence). The DNA for the CDR3 is TGTGCCAGCAGCTTAGGGGACAGGTATTATGGCTACACCTTC. Translation: CASSLGDRYYGYTF.

V gene TRBV5-1 combines with J gene TRBJ2-7, with TRBD1 matching over 7 bases. The germline V gene encodes CDR1 SGHRS and CDR2 YFSETQ. Trimming took 3 bases from V and 0 from J; bases not matched to a gene: 9. This CDR3 is built from 16 residues. This CDR3 is CASSSKDRSSSYEQYF. CDR3 in DNA: TGCGCCAGCAGCTCTAAGGACAGGTCTAGCTCCTACGAGCAGTACTTC. Variable domain in full (rest from reference TRBV5-1 and TRBJ2-7): KAGVTQTPRYLIKTRGQQVTLSCSPISGHRSVSWYQQTPGQGLQFLFEYFSETQRNKGNFPGRFSGRQFSNSRSEMNVSTLELGDSALYLCASSSKDRSSSYEQYFGPGTRLTVT.

The genes are TRBV7-2 and TRBJ2-1, with 9 nucleotides matching TRBD1. Germline V gene data show CDR1 as SGHTA and CDR2 as FQGNSA. The V gene end was trimmed by 5 bases and the J gene end by 9 bases; junction bases not matched to a gene: 5. This CDR3 region has 13 residues. As DNA, the CDR3 is TGTGCCAGCAGCCGGGACAGGGAAGGTGAGCAGTTCTTC. Translation gives CASSRDREGEQFF.